The 18 T cell receptor beta chains below come from one sample, sequenced in a study of identical twins. TCRdb reprocessed the 5' RACE reads with MiXCR, giving one entry per CDR3 protein. This table holds over 200,000 distinct CDR3 sequences, less than 9.5% found once. Sequenced input: memory (CD45RO+) T cells sorted from blood. The receptor set was obtained from a woman aged 18-29 years in good health.

The table lists this clonotype with a few counts. This rearrangement joins TRBV5-6 to TRBJ2-7, with 8 bases lining up with TRBD1. Per germline, CDR1 SGHDT and CDR2 YYEEEE. The CDR3 is 16 residues long. V trimming: 4 bases; J trimming: 7 bases; junction bases outside the gene matches: 16. CDR3 nucleotides: TGTGCCAGCAGCCCGGCAAGTGGACAGGGTATGAGGGAGCAGTACTTC. This codes for CASSPASGQGMREQYF.

V usage is TRBV9 and J usage is TRBJ2-3; no clear D. The CDR3 is 11 amino acids. Trimming stripped 4 bases from V and 6 bases from J, with 6 bases between. CDR1 and CDR2 from the germline V gene are SGDLS and YYNGEE. The CDR3 region is CASSLYDTQYF. The DNA for the CDR3 is TGTGCCAGCAGCCTCTACGATACGCAGTATTTT.

This clonotype was seen at least ten times. The chain employs TRBV7-9 and TRBJ1-2; D ambiguous. The CDR3 spans 13 residues. The V gene's germline CDR1 is SEHNR and CDR2 FQNEAQ (reference sequence). Trimming took off 10 bases at V and 5 bases at J, with 17 bases between the two ends. The CDR3 bases are TGTGCCATCTTAGTCATTCGAACATATGGCTACACCTTC. Its protein product is CAILVIRTYGYTF.

This clonotype appeared a few times. The J gene is TRBJ1-1, the V gene TRBV30; D gene ambiguous. This CDR3 has 13 residues. V gave up 3 bases and J gave up 0 bases, with 8 bases separating them. The V gene's germline CDR1 is GTSNPN and CDR2 SVGIG (reference sequence). DNA of the CDR3: TGTGCCTGGAGGGCTGGGATGAACACTGAAGCTTTCTTT. Its translation is CAWRAGMNTEAFF.

This clonotype was counted ten times or more. The chain employs TRBV7-2 and TRBJ2-3; TRBD2 aligns across 11 bases. The CDR3 covers 17 residues. V shed 5 bases and J 1 base; nucleotides not matched to a gene: 8. Germline loops: CDR1 SGHTA, CDR2 FQGNSA. In DNA, the CDR3 is TGTGCCAGCAGCACCTCGACTAGCGGGATGGGCACAGATACGCAGTATTTT. The encoded protein is CASSTSTSGMGTDTQYF.

This clonotype was observed a handful of times. V is TRBV9 and J is TRBJ1-2; D may be TRBD1 (5 bases). V lost 0 bases to trimming and J lost 7 bases, with 13 bases between them. The CDR3 covers 14 residues. Germline-derived CDR1 and CDR2 are SGDLS and YYNGEE. CDR3 in amino acids: CASSVGMGVGGYTF. In nucleotides, the CDR3 is TGTGCCAGCAGCGTAGGGATGGGGGTGGGTGGCTACACCTTC.

This clonotype has a count of ten or more. The chain joins TRBV12-3 or TRBV12-4 to TRBJ1-5; no reliable D call. V was trimmed by 8 bases and J by 1 base, leaving 6 bases between them. The CDR3 spans 12 residues. CDR3 loop: CASSGSNQPQHF. CDR3 nucleotide sequence: TGTGCCAGCTCCGGGAGCAATCAGCCCCAGCATTTT.

V usage is TRBV12-3 or TRBV12-4 and J usage is TRBJ2-4; D might be TRBD1 (7 bases). V was clipped by 5 bases and J by 4 bases, with 18 bases between them. This CDR3 region has 16 residues. The CDR3 loop is CASSPSRGARKNIQYF. The CDR3 DNA sequence: TGTGCCAGCAGTCCCAGCAGGGGGGCTAGAAAAAACATTCAGTACTTC.

This clonotype was counted a few times. The chain recombines TRBV12-3 or TRBV12-4 with TRBJ1-1; 9 bases align to TRBD1. The CDR3 consists of 17 residues. Unmatched junction bases numbered 14, after V lost 6 bases and J lost 3 bases. In DNA form, the CDR3 reads TGTGCCAGCAGGATGGGACAGGGATATGAATCGGACACTGAAGCTTTCTTT. Translation: CASRMGQGYESDTEAFF.

The V and J genes are TRBV20-1 and TRBJ2-5; TRBD1 aligns across 8 bases. Germline CDR1 DFQATT, CDR2 SNEGSKA (reference sequence). V gave up 5 bases and J gave up 0 bases; unmatched junction bases: 8. This CDR3 is built from 15 residues. The CDR3 is CSAVIYRGNQETQYF. The DNA for the CDR3 is TGCAGTGCTGTTATTTACAGGGGGAACCAAGAGACCCAGTACTTC.

This clonotype was counted between two and nine times. The chain combines TRBV11-3 with TRBJ2-3; TRBD1 matches 9 bases. Trimming at V came to 5 bases and at J to 8 bases, leaving 5 bases not matched to a gene. The CDR3 consists of 13 residues. Germline CDR1 SGHNT, CDR2 YENEEA. CDR3 sequence (DNA): TGTGCCAGCAGCCTTACAGGGGGCCGTACGCAGTATTTT. Protein: CASSLTGGRTQYF.

This clonotype was observed a handful of times. The CDR3 DNA follows: TGTGCCAGCAGTCGACAGTCTTATGGCTACACCTTC. Its protein is CASSRQSYGYTF. The rearrangement links TRBV25-1 to TRBJ1-2; D is possibly TRBD1 (5 bases). This CDR3 comprises 12 residues. CDR1 is MGHDK, CDR2 SYGVNS, per germline. Trimming left V 5 bases short and J 5 bases short, with 9 bases between.

The gene calls are TRBV30 and TRBJ1-6, with TRBD1 as a possible D gene (5 bases). Germline-derived CDR1 and CDR2 are GTSNPN and SVGIG (reference sequence). This CDR3 contains 15 residues. V lost 5 bases to trimming and J lost 4 bases, with 15 bases between them. CDR3 loop: CAWVTRDRYNSPLHF. The CDR3 DNA reads TGTGCCTGGGTTACTCGGGACCGATATAATTCACCCCTCCACTTT.

The chain is built from TRBV11-2 and TRBJ1-4; 9 positions agree with TRBD1. The CDR3 totals 20 residues. V shed 5 bases and J 3 bases; nucleotides not matched to a gene: 19. Germline-derived CDR1 and CDR2 are SGHAT and FQNNGV. Written as DNA, the CDR3 is TGTGCCAGCAGCCATGAGGATCACAGGGGGCCCTCTGGTCCTAATGAAAAACTGTTTTTT. This encodes CASSHEDHRGPSGPNEKLFF.

This clonotype was seen at least ten times. V and J are TRBV6-5 and TRBJ2-7, with D perhaps TRBD2 (5 bases). Germline lookup yields CDR1 MNHEY and CDR2 SVGAGI. V was cut by 4 bases and J by 7 bases, with 14 bases left in between. The CDR3 length is 13 residues. The CDR3 reads CASSFGPEREQYF. The CDR3 DNA reads TGTGCCAGCAGTTTCGGACCAGAGCGGGAGCAGTACTTC.

The J gene is TRBJ1-2, the V gene TRBV3-1; 7 positions agree with TRBD1. From germline, CDR1 is LGHDT and CDR2 YNNKEL (reference sequence). Trimming took 9 bases from V and 0 from J; bases not matched to a gene: 4. The CDR3 contains 13 residues. CDR3 loop: CASMGQTNYGYTF. CDR3 sequence (DNA): TGTGCCAGTATGGGACAGACTAACTATGGCTACACCTTC.

This clonotype appeared many times. The CDR3 bases are TGCGCCAGCAGCTTGCTAGGTGAGCAGTTCTTC. This gives the protein CASSLLGEQFF. V gene TRBV5-1 combines with J gene TRBJ2-1; D gene ambiguous. Trimming took 1 base from V and 9 from J, leaving 5 bases between them. The CDR3 runs to 11 residues. The germline CDR1 and CDR2 sequences are SGHRS and YFSETQ.

The rearrangement uses TRBV20-1 and TRBJ2-3, with 10 bases that match TRBD2. The V segment lost 2 bases and the J segment 4 bases; nucleotides outside the gene matches: 6. The CDR3 is 15 residues long. The germline V gene encodes CDR1 DFQATT and CDR2 SNEGSKA (reference sequence). CDR3 coding DNA: TGCAGTGCTAGATCTAGCGGGAGTGAGGCAGATACGCAGTATTTT. Amino acid sequence: CSARSSGSEADTQYF.